This T cell receptor beta chain was sequenced in a study of beta chain features in type 1 diabetes. Study-wide findings and caveats: Moderate yet significant TCRB CDR3 shortening was seen in Type 1 diabetes patients in all four CD4+ subsets. A potential influence of HLA type upon TCRB rearrangement remained unresolved herein.

The isolated RNA, all of it, was reverse transcribed, so expressed TCRB transcripts were what got sequenced. Clones were read by immunoSEQ multiplex PCR, and TCRdb kept only the in-frame ones, dropping some. The data contain some 700,000 clones, 13% of them seen just once; the ten biggest clones take up less than 0.025%. A remark on this clone: Its specificity is unknown.

CDR3 length: 13 amino acids. V was trimmed by 7 bases and J by 5 bases, leaving 16 bases between them. The germline V gene encodes CDR1 SGHTS and CDR2 YDEGEE. The chain joins TRBV5-8 to TRBJ2-7; the D is unclear. Sequenced: naive CD4+ T cells from blood. The receptor's source is a man younger than 35 with type 1 diabetes. The CDR3 protein is CASEDVWTDEQYF. The DNA for the CDR3 is TGTGCCAGCGAGGACGTATGGACCGACGAGCAGTACTTC. Drawing the rest from reference TRBV5-8 and TRBJ2-7, the complete variable domain is EAGVTQSPTHLIKTRGQQATLRCSPISGHTSVYWYQQALGLGLQFLLWYDEGEERNRGNFPPRFSGRQFPNYSSELNVNALELEDSALYLCASEDVWTDEQYFGPGTRLTVT.